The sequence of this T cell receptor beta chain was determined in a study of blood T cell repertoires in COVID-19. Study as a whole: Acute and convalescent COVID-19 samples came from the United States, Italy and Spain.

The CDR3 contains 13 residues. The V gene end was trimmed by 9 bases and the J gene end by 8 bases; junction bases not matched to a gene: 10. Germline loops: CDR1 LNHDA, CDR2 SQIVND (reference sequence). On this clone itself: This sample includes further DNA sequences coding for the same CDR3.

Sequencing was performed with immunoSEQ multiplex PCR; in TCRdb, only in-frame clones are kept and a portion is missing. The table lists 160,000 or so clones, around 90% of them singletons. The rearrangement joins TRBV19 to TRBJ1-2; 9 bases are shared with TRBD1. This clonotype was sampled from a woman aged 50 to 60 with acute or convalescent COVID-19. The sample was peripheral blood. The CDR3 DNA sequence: TGTGCCAGCTCAACCGGGACAGGGTACGGCTACACCTTC. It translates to CASSTGTGYGYTF.